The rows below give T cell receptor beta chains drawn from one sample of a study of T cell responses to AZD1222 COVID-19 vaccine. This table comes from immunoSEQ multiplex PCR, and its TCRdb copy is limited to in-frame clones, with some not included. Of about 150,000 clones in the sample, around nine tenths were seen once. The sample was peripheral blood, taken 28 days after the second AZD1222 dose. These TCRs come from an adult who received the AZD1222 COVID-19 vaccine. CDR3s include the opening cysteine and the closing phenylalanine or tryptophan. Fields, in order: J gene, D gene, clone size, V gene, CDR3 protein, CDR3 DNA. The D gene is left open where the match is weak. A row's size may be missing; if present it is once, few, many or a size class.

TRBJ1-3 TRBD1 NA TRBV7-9 CASSLEGGSRNTIYF TGTGCCAGCAGCTTAGAAGGGGGCAGTCGAAACACCATATATTTT
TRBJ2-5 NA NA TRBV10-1 CASSEPLTQYF TGCGCCAGCAGTGAGCCCCTGACCCAGTACTTC
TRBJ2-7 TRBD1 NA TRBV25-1 CARRTGTYEQYF TGTGCCAGAAGGACAGGAACCTACGAGCAGTACTTC
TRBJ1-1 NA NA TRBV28 CASSLAGDIPEAFF TGTGCCAGCAGTTTAGCAGGCGATATACCTGAAGCTTTCTTT
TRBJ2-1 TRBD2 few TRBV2 CASSERGGYNEQFF TGTGCCAGCAGTGAACGCGGGGGGTACAATGAGCAGTTCTTC
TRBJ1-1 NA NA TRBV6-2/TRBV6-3 CASSPDGNSRGTEAFF TGTGCCAGCAGTCCGGACGGCAACTCTCGGGGTACTGAAGCTTTCTTT
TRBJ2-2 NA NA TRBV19 CASSIVDAESNTGELFF TGTGCCAGTAGTATAGTAGACGCCGAATCGAACACCGGGGAGCTGTTTTTT
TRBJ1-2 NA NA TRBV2 CASSESKGANYGYTF TGTGCCAGCAGTGAATCAAAAGGGGCTAACTATGGCTACACCTTC
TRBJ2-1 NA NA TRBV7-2 CASRRASGSNHNNNEQFF TGTGCCAGCAGGAGGGCCAGCGGGTCAAACCACAACAACAATGAGCAGTTCTTC
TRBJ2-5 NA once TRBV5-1 CASSPVGDPEETQYF TGCGCCAGCAGCCCCGTTGGGGACCCAGAAGAGACCCAGTACTTC
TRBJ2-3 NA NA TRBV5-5 CASRTGGNTDTQYF TGTGCCAGTCGCACAGGAGGAAACACAGATACGCAGTATTTT
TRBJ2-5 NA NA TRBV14 CASGLQETQYF TGTGCCAGCGGGCTGCAAGAGACCCAGTACTTC
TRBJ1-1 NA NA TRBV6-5 CASSYSSRDTEAFF TGTGCCAGCAGTTACTCGAGTCGTGACACTGAAGCTTTCTTT
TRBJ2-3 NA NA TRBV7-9 CASSLVPATDTQYF TGTGCCAGCAGCTTAGTTCCAGCTACAGATACGCAGTATTTT
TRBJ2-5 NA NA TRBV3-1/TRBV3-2 CASSPLLGGFGETQYF TGTGCCAGCAGCCCCCTCCTAGGGGGTTTCGGAGAGACCCAGTACTTC